These 26 T cell receptor beta chains originate from one sample sequenced in a study of control samples from healthy donors and cancer patients. Here immunoSEQ multiplex PCR was the method, and the copy in TCRdb shows in-frame clones only, minus some. Of about 130,000 clones listed, about 92% are singletons. The sequencing input was blood. These receptors were collected from a woman in her forties or fifties in good health.

The J gene is TRBJ2-7, the V gene TRBV7-9; D may be TRBD1 (6 bases). Germline lookup yields CDR1 SEHNR and CDR2 FQNEAQ (reference sequence). The V end lost 5 bases, the J end lost 7 bases, and 21 bases lay between the germline ends. This CDR3 has 15 amino acids. In DNA, the CDR3 is TGTGCCAGCAGCAAGGACCGGACAGCTCCAGGAGAGCAGTACTTC. Its translation is CASSKDRTAPGEQYF.

V usage is TRBV6-5 and J usage is TRBJ1-1, with D unclear. Germline CDR1 is MNHEY and CDR2 is SVGAGI. The CDR3 consists of 14 residues. Trimming removed 6 bases from V and 2 bases from J, with 13 bases in between. In DNA, the CDR3 is TGTGCCAGCAGGGCCCCGAGCAGAAACACTGAAGCTTTCTTT. This codes for CASRAPSRNTEAFF.

The chain links TRBV5-5 to TRBJ2-3; 9 nucleotides match TRBD2. The CDR3 contains 15 residues. Germline CDR1 is SGHKS and CDR2 is YYEKEE (reference sequence). Trimming at V came to 4 bases and at J to 2 bases, leaving 5 bases not matched to a gene. CDR3 loop: CASSLGLAPTDTQYF. The CDR3 nucleotides are TGTGCCAGCAGCCTAGGACTAGCGCCCACAGATACGCAGTATTTT. Using reference TRBV5-5 and TRBJ2-3 for the parts outside the CDR3, the full variable domain is DAGVTQSPTHLIKTRGQQVTLRCSPISGHKSVSWYQQVLGQGPQFIFQYYEKEERGRGNFPDRFSARQFPNYSSELNVNALLLGDSALYLCASSLGLAPTDTQYFGPGTRLTVL.

V and J are TRBV27 and TRBJ2-6, with D unresolved. Trimming removed 5 bases at V and 5 bases at J, with 10 bases between. This CDR3 has 14 amino acids. Germline V CDR1 and CDR2: MNHEY, SMNVEV (reference sequence). CDR3 in amino acids: CASSPYLWANVLTF. DNA of the CDR3: TGTGCCAGCAGTCCTTATCTCTGGGCCAACGTCCTGACTTTC.

The chain employs TRBV10-2 and TRBJ1-2; no definite D call. The ends were cut back, 2 bases at V and 0 bases at J, with 4 bases in the middle. The CDR3 runs 13 residues. The germline V gene has CDR1 WSHSY and CDR2 SAAADI. CDR3 DNA: TGCGCCAGCAGTGAGATGTCTAACTATGGCTACACCTTC. This sequence encodes CASSEMSNYGYTF.

This chain joins TRBV3-1 (or the pseudogene TRBV3-2) and TRBJ1-1; 7 bases match TRBD1. Germline V CDR1 and CDR2: LGHDT, YNNKEL (reference sequence). Germline trimming cut 4 bases from V and 7 bases from J; bases unmatched to any gene: 9. The length of the CDR3 is 14 residues. CDR3 coding DNA: TGTGCCAGCAGCCCTGACAGGGATGTGGGTGAAGCTTTCTTT. As protein: CASSPDRDVGEAFF.

V usage is TRBV6-5 and J usage is TRBJ1-1; 11 nucleotides match TRBD1. V lost 5 bases, J lost 5 bases, and 7 bases stayed unmatched. CDR3 length: 15 amino acids. CDR1 is MNHEY, CDR2 SVGAGI, per germline. The CDR3 DNA follows: TGTGCCAGCAGTACGGACAGGGGGCGACGGACTGAAGCTTTCTTT. Its protein product is CASSTDRGRRTEAFF.

This clone has a single count. The rearrangement links TRBV7-9 to TRBJ2-7; tentatively, D is TRBD1 or TRBD2 (5 bases each). The V end lost 3 bases, the J end lost 0 bases, and 9 bases lay between the germline ends. From germline, CDR1 is SEHNR and CDR2 FQNEAQ (reference sequence). CDR3 length equals 14 residues. The CDR3 DNA reads TGTGCCAGCAGCTTGGGGACGGTCTCCTACGAGCAGTACTTC. This codes for CASSLGTVSYEQYF.

CDR3 sequence reads: CASTQAGRGTPLHF. CDR3 coding DNA: TGTGCCAGCACCCAGGCAGGCAGGGGGACACCCCTCCACTTT. This chain uses TRBV6-5 with TRBJ1-6; 7 bases match TRBD1. Germline CDR1 is MNHEY and CDR2 is SVGAGI. The CDR3 length is 14 residues. V dropped 7 bases and J dropped 11; count of bases not matched to a gene: 11.

The V and J genes are TRBV2 and TRBJ2-7; TRBD2 is a possible D gene (5 bases). Deletions cut 3 bases from V and 2 bases from J, with 14 bases between. The CDR3 covers 15 residues. Germline CDR1 SNHLY, CDR2 FYNNEI. The CDR3 DNA follows: TGTGCCAGCAGTGAGGAGGCACTTTTCACCTACGAGCAGTACTTC. Protein: CASSEEALFTYEQYF.

This chain uses TRBV28 with TRBJ1-1; D is ambiguous. V was clipped by 7 bases and J by 0 bases, with 3 bases between them. Germline CDR1 is MDHEN and CDR2 is SYDVKM. This CDR3 contains 11 residues. Written as DNA, the CDR3 is TGTGCCAGCACGGTGAACACTGAAGCTTTCTTT. This sequence encodes CASTVNTEAFF.

This chain uses TRBV5-1 with TRBJ1-1; TRBD1 agrees at 7 bases. Per germline, CDR1 SGHRS and CDR2 YFSETQ. V was clipped by 4 bases and J by 2 bases; unmatched bases: 23. This CDR3 is built from 20 residues. CDR3 nucleotides: TGCGCCAGCAGCGACCACAGCAGGGGGAAGGATTTATTGTATAACACTGAAGCTTTCTTT. The encoded protein is CASSDHSRGKDLLYNTEAFF.

V is TRBV12-3 or TRBV12-4 and J is TRBJ1-1; D is ambiguous. The CDR3 totals 13 residues. V lost 6 bases, J lost 1 base, and 9 bases lay in between. CDR3 protein: CASRVNSNTEAFF. The CDR3 DNA reads TGTGCCAGCAGGGTCAATTCGAACACTGAAGCTTTCTTT.

The count of this clone is one. The rearrangement uses TRBV7-9 and TRBJ1-1; no definite D call. Germline values: CDR1 SEHNR, CDR2 FQNEAQ (reference sequence). The CDR3 covers 15 residues. With 5 bases removed from V and 3 bases from J, the gap between germline ends came to 16 bases. CDR3: CASSHRAARDTEAFF. In DNA, the CDR3 is TGTGCCAGCAGCCACCGGGCCGCCCGAGACACTGAAGCTTTCTTT. The full variable domain, its missing parts supplied by reference TRBV7-9 and TRBJ1-1, is DTGVSQNPRHKITKRGQNVTFRCDPISEHNRLYWYRQTLGQGPEFLTYFQNEAQLEKSRLLSDRFSAERPKGSFSTLEIQRTEQGDSAMYLCASSHRAARDTEAFFGQGTRLTVV.

The genes are TRBV5-1 and TRBJ1-1; TRBD1 is a possible D gene (5 bases). Trimming pared 3 bases from V and 7 bases from J, leaving 13 bases between. Germline V gene lookup returns CDR1 SGHRS and CDR2 YFSETQ. This CDR3 has 13 amino acids. The CDR3 spells CASSWRQGLEAFF. CDR3 bases: TGCGCCAGCAGCTGGAGGCAGGGCCTTGAAGCTTTCTTT. Based on the CDR3 plus reference TRBV5-1 and TRBJ1-1, the full variable domain is KAGVTQTPRYLIKTRGQQVTLSCSPISGHRSVSWYQQTPGQGLQFLFEYFSETQRNKGNFPGRFSGRQFSNSRSEMNVSTLELGDSALYLCASSWRQGLEAFFGQGTRLTVV.

The V and J genes are TRBV4-1 and TRBJ1-2; D perhaps matches TRBD1 (5 bases). Germline lookup yields CDR1 MGHRA and CDR2 YSYEKL. V was cut by 0 bases and J by 9 bases, with 8 bases left in between. The CDR3 is made up of 12 amino acids. DNA of the CDR3: TGCGCCAGCAGCCAAGAAGGGGCGCGCTACACCTTC. As protein: CASSQEGARYTF.

Points on this clone: The junction and the germline gene differ at one end; a read error may be behind it. Other DNA sequences in the sample encode the same CDR3. The chain has TRBV5-4 and TRBJ2-7; TRBD1 matches at 9 bases. The CDR3 covers 13 residues. Germline V gene data show CDR1 as SGHNT and CDR2 as YYREEE (reference sequence). The CDR3 reads CASSVGTGYEQYF. The CDR3 coding sequence is TGCGCCAGCAGCGTCGGGACAGGGTACGAGCAGTACTTC.

This clone was observed a handful of times. The CDR3 sequence: CASTVSNEQFF. CDR3 in DNA: TGTGCCAGCACCGTCAGCAATGAGCAGTTCTTC. This rearrangement joins TRBV28 to TRBJ2-1; no definite D call. V lost 7 bases to trimming and J lost 6 bases, with 7 bases between them. Germline values: CDR1 MDHEN, CDR2 SYDVKM. The CDR3 has 11 residues.

This chain connects TRBV30 to TRBJ1-2; the D gene is possibly TRBD1 (5 bases). This CDR3 is built from 14 residues. V lost 2 bases and J 2 bases, leaving 12 bases between the germline ends. Germline V lookup: CDR1 GTSNPN, CDR2 SVGIG (reference sequence). CDR3 in DNA: TGTGCCTGGAGTCGTGGGGGGTCCAACTATGGCTACACCTTC. It yields the protein CAWSRGGSNYGYTF. The full variable domain, completed using reference TRBV30 and TRBJ1-2, is SQTIHQWPATLVQPVGSPLSLECTVEGTSNPNLYWYRQAAGRGLQLLFYSVGIGQISSEVPQNLSASRPQDRQFILSSKKLLLSDSGFYLCAWSRGGSNYGYTFGSGTRLTVV.

J is TRBJ1-5 and V is TRBV18; D gene unclear. The length of the CDR3 is 15 residues. V lost 6 bases and J lost 4, with 16 bases in between. Germline V lookup: CDR1 KGHSH, CDR2 LQKENI. In DNA, the CDR3 is TGTGCCAGCTCCCCGACCGGGATCGGGAATCAGCCCCAGCATTTT. It codes for CASSPTGIGNQPQHF.

The V call is TRBV7-6, the J call TRBJ2-2; perhaps TRBD1 as D (7 bases). The CDR3 totals 15 residues. Trimming shortened V by 5 bases and J by 5 bases, and 15 bases separated the two germline ends. Germline lookup yields CDR1 SGHVS and CDR2 FNYEAQ. CDR3 in DNA: TGTGCCAGCAGCCGGCAGCAGGGGGGAACCGGGGAGCTGTTTTTT. Translation: CASSRQQGGTGELFF.

The J gene is TRBJ2-3, the V gene TRBV18; D gene ambiguous. The germline V and J ends were trimmed by 3 bases and 2 bases, with 6 bases remaining between them. The CDR3 contains 13 residues. The germline CDR1 and CDR2 sequences are KGHSH and LQKENI. Here the CDR3 reads CASSPGFTDTQYF. The CDR3 DNA follows: TGTGCCAGCTCACCCGGGTTCACAGATACGCAGTATTTT.

The V call is TRBV5-4, the J call TRBJ1-2; D not certain. CDR3 length equals 13 residues. V lost 0 bases and J 5 bases, leaving 8 bases between the germline ends. CDR1 and CDR2 (germline): SGHNT, YYREEE (reference sequence). CDR3 protein: CASSLVGEYGYTF. For the CDR3, the DNA is TGTGCCAGCAGCTTGGTCGGGGAATATGGCTACACCTTC. The complete variable domain, with remaining parts taken from reference TRBV5-4 and TRBJ1-2, reads ETGVTQSPTHLIKTRGQQVTLRCSSQSGHNTVSWYQQALGQGPQFIFQYYREEENGRGNFPPRFSGLQFPNYSSELNVNALELDDSALYLCASSLVGEYGYTFGSGTRLTVV.

This chain links TRBV10-3 with TRBJ1-2, with D perhaps TRBD1 (5 bases). Germline CDR1 is ENHRY and CDR2 is SYGVKD. V lost 9 bases, J lost 4 bases, and 15 bases lay in between. CDR3 length: 13 residues. The CDR3, as DNA: TGTGCCATTGACAGCCCCTTAGGCTATGGCTACACCTTC. Protein sequence: CAIDSPLGYGYTF.

The chain carries TRBV27 and TRBJ1-1; unclear D gene. The CDR3 loop spans 14 amino acids. The ends were cut back, 7 bases at V and 0 bases at J, with 12 bases in the middle. Germline V gene lookup returns CDR1 MNHEY and CDR2 SMNVEV (reference sequence). The CDR3 reads CASTPPGLNTEAFF. In nucleotides, the CDR3 is TGTGCCAGCACCCCGCCAGGCCTGAACACTGAAGCTTTCTTT.

V and J are TRBV2 and TRBJ2-6; tentative D call: TRBD2 (6 bases). CDR1 is SNHLY, CDR2 FYNNEI, per germline. The CDR3 has 18 amino acids. The germline V and J ends were trimmed by 5 bases and 0 bases, with 17 bases remaining between them. The CDR3 is CASSRLGGWDSGANVLTF. The CDR3 bases are TGTGCCAGCAGTCGCCTGGGGGGTTGGGACTCTGGGGCCAACGTCCTGACTTTC.